What follows are 9 T cell receptor beta chains derived from one specimen sequenced in a study of T cell changes during pregnancy in multiple sclerosis. Sequencing used immunoSEQ multiplex PCR; TCRdb keeps in-frame clones, though not all of them. This table holds tens of thousands of clones, approximately 94% found once. The sequencing used CD8+ T cells from peripheral blood mononuclear cells, collected before pregnancy. The receptor set was obtained from a female donor with multiple sclerosis, enrolled in a pregnancy study.

The chain joins TRBV6-5 to TRBJ2-3, with 8 bases fitting TRBD2. The trim removed 6 bases at V and 0 bases at J, leaving 5 bases unmatched. Germline CDR1 reads MNHEY; CDR2 reads SVGAGI. This CDR3 spans 15 amino acids. CDR3 protein: CASSPLAGSTDTQYF. CDR3 DNA: TGTGCCAGCAGCCCCCTAGCGGGCAGCACAGATACGCAGTATTTT.

The rearrangement links TRBV19 to TRBJ2-1; 10 nucleotides agree with TRBD2. The germline CDR1 and CDR2 sequences are LNHDA and SQIVND (reference sequence). The CDR3 runs 13 residues. V was pared by 4 bases and J by 15 bases, with 9 bases of the junction left unmatched. DNA for the CDR3: TGTGCCAGTAGTAGTCTAGCGGGAGTTCTGCCGTTCTTC. This translates into CASSSLAGVLPFF. Full variable domain (missing parts from reference TRBV19 and TRBJ2-1): DGGITQSPKYLFRKEGQNVTLSCEQNLNHDAMYWYRQDPGQGLRLIYYSQIVNDFQKGDIAEGYSVSREKKESFPLTVTSAQKNPTAFYLCASSSLAGVLPFFGPGTRLTVL.

The chain's CDR3 is CASRQDRTSSYEQYF. The CDR3 DNA follows: TGTGCCAGCAGACAGGACAGGACTTCCTCCTACGAGCAGTACTTC. The chain uses TRBV5-5 and TRBJ2-7; 7 nucleotides line up with TRBD1. This CDR3 region has 15 residues. The germline CDR1 and CDR2 sequences are SGHKS and YYEKEE (reference sequence). J lost 0 bases, V lost 5 bases, and 8 bases had no gene match.

The chain uses TRBV21-1 and TRBJ2-7; TRBD2, as called in the table, went unchecked against the DNA. TRBV21-1 has pseudogene status. CDR3 length equals 18 residues. The CDR3 protein is CASSKARLAEATSYEQYF. For the CDR3, the DNA is TGTGCCAGCAGCAAAGCGAGACTAGCGGAAGCCACCTCCTACGAGCAGTACTTC.

This chain links TRBV29-1 with TRBJ1-1; D not resolved. The CDR3 has 15 residues. Germline V gene data show CDR1 as SQVTM and CDR2 as ANQGSEA. V lost 4 bases, J lost 7 bases, and 22 bases lay in between. CDR3 nucleotides: TGCAGCGTTGGAAACCGACTTAGTCTCTCATATGAAGCTTTCTTT. Amino acid sequence: CSVGNRLSLSYEAFF.

The chain joins TRBV27 to TRBJ2-7; 10 bases match TRBD2. Trimming at V came to 5 bases and at J to 4 bases, leaving 8 bases not matched to a gene. The CDR3 covers 15 residues. Germline V gene sequence: CDR1 MNHEY, CDR2 SMNVEV (reference sequence). CDR3 in amino acids: CASSHRLAGVYEQYF. CDR3 nucleotide sequence: TGTGCCAGCAGTCACAGACTAGCGGGTGTTTACGAGCAGTACTTC.

Regarding this clone: This sample also contains other DNA sequences that code for the same CDR3. The chain employs TRBV28 and TRBJ2-1; D ambiguous. This CDR3 spans 11 amino acids. V was cut by 3 bases and J by 7 bases, with 4 bases left in between. The V gene's germline CDR1 is MDHEN and CDR2 SYDVKM. The CDR3 is CASSFRNEQFF. The DNA for the CDR3 is TGTGCCAGCAGTTTCAGGAATGAGCAGTTCTTC. The full variable domain, with the rest looked up from reference TRBV28 and TRBJ2-1, is DVKVTQSSRYLVKRTGEKVFLECVQDMDHENMFWYRQDPGLGLRLIYFSYDVKMKEKGDIPEGYSVSREKKERFSLILESASTNQTSMYLCASSFRNEQFFGPGTRLTVL.

The chain is built from TRBV27 and TRBJ1-1, with D tentatively TRBD1 (6 bases). Trimming shortened V by 5 bases and J by 5 bases, and 24 bases separated the two germline ends. The CDR3 sequence is 17 residues long. The germline CDR1 and CDR2 sequences are MNHEY and SMNVEV (reference sequence). CDR3 bases: TGTGCCAGCAGTCCTCCGGGACATCTAATCGGGGAGACTGAAGCTTTCTTT. Its protein product is CASSPPGHLIGETEAFF.

J is TRBJ1-2 and V is TRBV4-3; D is undetermined. The CDR3 contains 15 residues. Deletions cut 0 bases from V and 4 bases from J, with 12 bases between. Germline V lookup: CDR1 LGHNA, CDR2 YSLEER. CDR3 in amino acids: CASSQERSFVYGYTF. As DNA, the CDR3 is TGCGCCAGCAGCCAAGAGCGGTCGTTCGTCTATGGCTACACCTTC.